In its sample, the clone carrying this TCR beta chain was seen a few times. Assay used: immunoSEQ multiplex PCR; TCRdb lists only in-frame clones, some missing. The data show about 16,000 clones, about 83% seen once. V gave up 5 bases and J gave up 3 bases; unmatched junction bases: 10. The CDR3 length is 15 residues. The germline V gene encodes CDR1 MNHNS and CDR2 SASEGT. This record belongs to a study of technical replicates of blood from a few donors. This clonotype originated in a human donor in good health. J is TRBJ2-7 and V is TRBV6-1; 7 positions agree with TRBD1. Sequenced sample: PBMCs. The DNA of the CDR3 is TGTGCCAGCAGTCGGGACAGACTCCCGCTCTACGAGCAGTACTTC. Encoded protein: CASSRDRLPLYEQYF.